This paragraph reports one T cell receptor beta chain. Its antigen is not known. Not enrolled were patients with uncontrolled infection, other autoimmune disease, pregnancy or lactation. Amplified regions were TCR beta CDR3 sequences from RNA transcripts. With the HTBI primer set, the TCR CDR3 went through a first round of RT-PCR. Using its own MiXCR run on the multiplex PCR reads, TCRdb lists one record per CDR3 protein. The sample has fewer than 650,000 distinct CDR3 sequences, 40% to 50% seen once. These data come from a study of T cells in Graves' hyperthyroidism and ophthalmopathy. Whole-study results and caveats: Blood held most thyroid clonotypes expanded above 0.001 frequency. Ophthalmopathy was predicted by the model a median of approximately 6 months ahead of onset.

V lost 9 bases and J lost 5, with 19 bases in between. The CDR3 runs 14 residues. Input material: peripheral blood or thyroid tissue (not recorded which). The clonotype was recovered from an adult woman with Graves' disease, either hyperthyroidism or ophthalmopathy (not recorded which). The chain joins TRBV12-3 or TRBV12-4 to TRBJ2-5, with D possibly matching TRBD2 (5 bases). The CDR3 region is CASGSSPTGETQYF. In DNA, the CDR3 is TGTGCCAGTGGGTCTAGCCCGACCGGGGAGACCCAGTACTTC.